This T cell receptor (beta chain) was identified in a study of blood T cell repertoires in COVID-19. About the research overall: COVID-19 samples from acute and convalescent phases originated in the United States, Italy and Spain. Sample material is recorded as cDNA or gDNA derived from T cells, B-cell-depleted T cells, or PBMCs.

Germline loops: CDR1 SGHRS, CDR2 YFSETQ. Trimming removed 7 bases at V and 4 bases at J, with 24 bases between. CDR3 length equals 16 residues. Original handling: Using reference gene primer amplification, nucleated cell counts were estimated. Method: immunoSEQ multiplex PCR; TCRdb's copy keeps in-frame clones and lacks some. The DNA gave D and trimming, while V, J and clone size come from that table. Among 110,000 or so clones listed, approximately 80% were seen once. The sequence was obtained from a woman in her thirties or forties with acute or convalescent COVID-19. The specimen was peripheral blood. This chain links TRBV5-1 with TRBJ2-7; tentatively, D is TRBD1 (6 bases). The CDR3 nucleotides are TGCGCCAGCCGGCGGACAGACGCGGGTACACGGTACGAGCAGTACTTC. Protein product: CASRRTDAGTRYEQYF.